This TCR beta chain was identified during a study of breast tumors, draining lymph nodes, adjacent tissues. Samples came from axillary lymph nodes draining the breast cancer. MiXCR, run by TCRdb on the multiplex PCR reads, gives a single entry per CDR3 protein. Of about 300,000 distinct CDR3 sequences in the sample, 30% were seen once. Broader study findings: Tumor TCR diversity was below lymph nodes but above nontumor tissue.

On this clonotype: Its antigen is currently unknown. A read error is likely, as this CDR3 ends without the conserved phenylalanine or tryptophan.

This receptor was identified in a female donor with breast cancer. Some clones in this sample may be carry-over from other donors' samples. Specimen: axillary lymph node tissue.

The CDR3 region has the DNA TGTGCCAGCAGCGTACAACTGTGGGGACAGGGCGGCTATGAGCAGTTCGTC. Its protein is CASSVQLWGQGGYEQFV. The chain has TRBV9 and TRBJ2-1; 9 bases map to TRBD1. Germline-derived CDR1 and CDR2 are SGDLS and YYNGEE. The trim removed 1 base at V and 8 bases at J, leaving 13 bases unmatched. CDR3 length: 17 amino acids.